The source of this T cell receptor beta chain is a study of T cell responses to AZD1222 COVID-19 vaccine. Findings and caveats of the study: Females outnumbered males among donors, who were mostly white British; clonal diversity was possibly underestimated.

The CDR3 has 13 amino acids. Germline V CDR1 and CDR2: SNHLY, FYNNEI. Trimming stripped 5 bases from V and 5 bases from J, with 12 bases between. A note on this clone: The antigen remains unidentified.

Sequenced by immunoSEQ multiplex PCR; TCRdb stores in-frame clones only, minus some. The table has about 120,000 clones, about 88% seen once. The chain links TRBV2 to TRBJ1-1; D call uncertain. The material was peripheral blood, obtained on day 0 of AZD1222 vaccination. This clonotype was sampled from an adult in good health. The CDR3 region has the DNA TGTGCCAGCAGTCCAGGCAAAAGGACTGAAGCTTTCTTT. This codes for CASSPGKRTEAFF. The complete variable domain, with remaining parts taken from reference TRBV2 and TRBJ1-1, reads EPEVTQTPSHQVTQMGQEVILRCVPISNHLYFYWYRQILGQKVEFLVSFYNNEISEKSEIFDDQFSVERPDGSNFTLKIRSTKLEDSAMYFCASSPGKRTEAFFGQGTRLTVV.